This entry lists 18 T cell receptor beta chains sequenced from one sample in a study of identical twins. One entry per CDR3 protein, called by TCRdb with MiXCR from the 5' RACE reads. The top ten clones hold about 0.27% of a sample with around 1.7 million distinct CDR3 sequences, under 35% of them seen once. Sequences were obtained from cord blood. All receptors come from a newborn girl in good health.

This clonotype has a handful of counts. The chain has TRBV7-9 and TRBJ2-1, with TRBD2 identical over 9 bases. Trimming at V came to 5 bases and at J to 3 bases, leaving 11 bases not matched to a gene. Germline V gene data show CDR1 as SEHNR and CDR2 as FQNEAQ (reference sequence). The length of the CDR3 is 17 residues. CDR3 protein: CASSPHPIAGDYNEQFF. CDR3 DNA sequence: TGTGCCAGCAGCCCCCACCCTATAGCGGGAGACTACAATGAGCAGTTCTTC.

The V call is TRBV20-1, the J call TRBJ1-1, with D possibly matching TRBD1 (6 bases). Germline-derived CDR1 and CDR2 are DFQATT and SNEGSKA (reference sequence). Trimming stripped 6 bases from V and 2 bases from J, with 16 bases between. This CDR3 has 14 amino acids. The CDR3 sequence is CSAFPGHLNTEAFF. Written as DNA, the CDR3 is TGCAGTGCCTTTCCGGGACACCTAAACACTGAAGCTTTCTTT.

This clonotype was detected only a few times. The gene calls are TRBV20-1 and TRBJ1-5; tentatively, D is TRBD1 (5 bases). This CDR3 contains 13 residues. Per germline, CDR1 DFQATT and CDR2 SNEGSKA (reference sequence). Trimming pared 6 bases from V and 5 bases from J, leaving 14 bases between. The CDR3 is CSALNPGHQPQHF. The CDR3 DNA is TGCAGTGCCCTCAACCCGGGACATCAGCCCCAGCATTTT.

To note about this clonotype: It may be a read error: a sequence one base away is much more abundant. The chain links TRBV6-5 to TRBJ2-7; possibly TRBD1 for D (6 bases). The V gene's germline CDR1 is MNHEY and CDR2 SVGAGI. The V end was cut by 2 bases, the J end by 5 bases, with 7 bases between. CDR3 length equals 12 residues. CDR3 nucleotides: TGTGCCAGCAGTTACGGGGACAACGAGCAGTACTTC. It is translated as CASSYGDNEQYF.

This clonotype was picked up a small number of times. This chain links TRBV5-4 with TRBJ2-7; a possible D gene is TRBD1 (7 bases). This CDR3 spans 14 amino acids. The germline gives CDR1 SGHNT, CDR2 YYREEE (reference sequence). The ends were cut back, 4 bases at V and 5 bases at J, with 16 bases in the middle. The DNA of the CDR3 is TGTGCCAGCAGCCAACGGGGGACAGCGGACGAGCAGTACTTC. Protein sequence: CASSQRGTADEQYF.

This clonotype has more than one count but fewer than ten. V is TRBV20-1 and J is TRBJ2-7; maybe TRBD2 (5 bases). This CDR3 contains 14 residues. CDR1 DFQATT and CDR2 SNEGSKA come from the germline V gene (reference sequence). Between the trimmed V and J ends, which lost 3 bases and 2 bases, there was a span of 14 bases. The CDR3, as DNA: TGCAGTGCTAGGAACACTAGGGCCCCCTACGAGCAGTACTTC. Protein product: CSARNTRAPYEQYF.

The CDR3 region has the DNA TGTGCCAGCAGTTACTCGGGGGGACTAGAGGGCGTCTATGAGCAGTTCTTC. It encodes CASSYSGGLEGVYEQFF. The V and J genes are TRBV6-5 and TRBJ2-1; TRBD2 matches 8 bases. The junction had 12 bases not matched to a gene; V was cut back by 0 bases and J by 8 bases. Germline V CDR1 and CDR2: MNHEY, SVGAGI. The CDR3 consists of 17 residues.

This clonotype has a handful of counts. The genes are TRBV20-1 and TRBJ2-4; TRBD2 matches 13 bases. The J call may be incorrect, as the DNA end agrees better with TRBJ2-7. Looked up from germline, CDR1 is DFQATT and CDR2 is SNEGSKA (reference sequence). The CDR3 runs 16 residues. The CDR3 sequence: CSARTSGRPLLYEQYF. The CDR3 DNA sequence: TGCAGTGCTAGGACTAGCGGGAGGCCGCTTCTCTACGAGCAGTACTTC.

This clonotype was found a few times. Written as DNA, the CDR3 is TGTGCCACCAGCACCGCAGGGGCAGGAAAGACCCAGTACTTC. Amino acid sequence: CATSTAGAGKTQYF. The chain has TRBV15 and TRBJ2-7, with D possibly being TRBD1 (6 bases). The DNA end lines up better with TRBJ2-5; the J call may be wrong. The CDR3 is 14 residues long. Germline V gives CDR1 LNHNV, CDR2 YYDKDF (reference sequence).

The CDR3 nucleotides are TGTGCCAGCAGTTTGGTTGGTGAGGACAGGGTGAACACTGAAGCTTTCTTT. Its protein is CASSLVGEDRVNTEAFF. The J gene is TRBJ1-1, the V gene TRBV12-3 or TRBV12-4; 8 bases line up with TRBD1. Trimming at V came to 3 bases and at J to 0 bases, leaving 9 bases not matched to a gene. The CDR3 contains 17 residues.

The genes are TRBV20-1 and TRBJ2-1; D uncertain. This CDR3 region has 11 residues. V was cut by 3 bases and J by 12 bases, with 12 bases left in between. CDR1 is DFQATT and CDR2 is SNEGSKA in the germline V gene (reference sequence). The CDR3 DNA reads TGCAGTGCTAGTCCTGGAGTTGGGCAGTTCTTC. Translated, it gives CSASPGVGQFF.

This clonotype was observed a handful of times. The V and J genes are TRBV18 and TRBJ1-4; no reliable D call. Germline loops: CDR1 KGHSH, CDR2 LQKENI. The CDR3 contains 18 residues. V was clipped by 4 bases and J by 0 bases, with 18 bases between them. The CDR3 DNA is TGTGCCAGCTCACGAACCAGCCACCGAACCCCAACTAATGAAAAACTGTTTTTT. Translated: CASSRTSHRTPTNEKLFF.

V gene TRBV12-3 or TRBV12-4 combines with J gene TRBJ2-5; 10 positions agree with TRBD1. The CDR3 totals 12 residues. J lost 4 bases, V lost 8 bases, and 1 base had no gene match. CDR3 amino acids: CASGQGVETQYF. Here the CDR3 DNA reads TGTGCCAGCGGACAGGGGGTAGAGACCCAGTACTTC.

In this sample, this clonotype turned up a few times. This CDR3 is CAISESAGGRLPTDTQYF. The CDR3 nucleotides are TGTGCCATCAGTGAGTCAGCGGGGGGTCGACTACCCACAGATACGCAGTATTTT. The chain recombines TRBV10-3 with TRBJ2-3; TRBD2 aligns across 9 bases. The CDR3 runs to 18 residues. Trimming removed 0 bases from V and 2 bases from J; junction bases left unmatched: 9. Germline-derived CDR1 and CDR2 are ENHRY and SYGVKD.

This clonotype was seen only a few times. This rearrangement joins TRBV3-1 to TRBJ2-3; no clear D gene. CDR3 length: 16 amino acids. With 2 bases removed from V and 0 bases from J, the gap between germline ends came to 12 bases. CDR1 and CDR2 (germline): LGHDT, YNNKEL (reference sequence). The CDR3 coding sequence is TGTGCCAGCAGCCAATGGCCTCGATCTAGCACAGATACGCAGTATTTT. It encodes CASSQWPRSSTDTQYF.

V is TRBV6-1 and J is TRBJ2-2; tentative D call: TRBD2 (6 bases). Germline CDR1 is MNHNS and CDR2 is SASEGT. There are 17 residues in the CDR3. Between the trimmed V and J ends, which lost 0 bases and 2 bases, there was a span of 13 bases. The CDR3 sequence: CASSEAKGLFNTGELFF. The CDR3 DNA is TGTGCCAGCAGTGAAGCGAAGGGACTTTTTAACACCGGGGAGCTGTTTTTT.

Turning to this clonotype: The junction does not match germline at one end; this may be a read error. CDR3 protein: CASGLRQNTEAFF. CDR3 DNA sequence: TGTGCCAGCGGTTTGAGACAGAACACTGAAGCTTTCTTT. The chain couples TRBV28 to TRBJ1-1; D remains ambiguous. CDR3 length: 13 amino acids. Per germline, CDR1 MDHEN and CDR2 SYDVKM.

The chain recombines TRBV10-3 with TRBJ2-3; 10 bases line up with TRBD2. Germline assignment: CDR1 ENHRY and CDR2 SYGVKD. J gave up 8 bases and V 10 bases, and 12 bases lay outside the gene matches. CDR3 length: 14 residues. This CDR3 is CATKTSGAGGTQYF. The CDR3 coding sequence is TGTGCCACCAAAACTAGCGGGGCAGGAGGTACGCAGTATTTT.